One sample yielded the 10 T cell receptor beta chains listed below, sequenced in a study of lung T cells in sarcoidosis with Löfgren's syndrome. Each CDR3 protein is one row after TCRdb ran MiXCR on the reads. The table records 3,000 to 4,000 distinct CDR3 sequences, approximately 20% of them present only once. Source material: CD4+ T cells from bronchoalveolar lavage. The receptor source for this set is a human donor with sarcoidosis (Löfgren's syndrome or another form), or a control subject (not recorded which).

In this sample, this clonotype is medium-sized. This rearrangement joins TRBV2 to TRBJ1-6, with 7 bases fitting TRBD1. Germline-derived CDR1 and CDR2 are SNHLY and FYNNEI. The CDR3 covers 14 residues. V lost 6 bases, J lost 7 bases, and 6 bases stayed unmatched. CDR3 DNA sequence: TGTGCCAGCAGCCCTACAGGGGAAAATTCACCCCTCCACTTT. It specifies CASSPTGENSPLHF.

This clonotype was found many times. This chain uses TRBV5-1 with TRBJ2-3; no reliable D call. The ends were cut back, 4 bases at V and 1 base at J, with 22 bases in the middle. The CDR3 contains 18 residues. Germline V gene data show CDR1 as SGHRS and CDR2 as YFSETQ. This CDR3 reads CASSVPNLGQSRTDTQYF. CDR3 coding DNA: TGCGCCAGCAGCGTACCAAACCTTGGCCAAAGCCGCACAGATACGCAGTATTTT.

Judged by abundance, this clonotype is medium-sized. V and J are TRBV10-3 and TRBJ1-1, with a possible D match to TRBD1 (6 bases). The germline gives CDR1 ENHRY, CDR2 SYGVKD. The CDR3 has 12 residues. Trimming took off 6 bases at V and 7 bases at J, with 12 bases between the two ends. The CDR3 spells CAISIRGGEAFF. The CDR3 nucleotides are TGTGCCATCAGCATCCGAGGGGGTGAAGCTTTCTTT.

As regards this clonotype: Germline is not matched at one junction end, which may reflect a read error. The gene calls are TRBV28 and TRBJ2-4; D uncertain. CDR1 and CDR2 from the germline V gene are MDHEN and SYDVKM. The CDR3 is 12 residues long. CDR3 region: CTSSRSQNIQYF. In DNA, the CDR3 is TGTACCAGCAGCCGATCACAAAACATTCAGTACTTT.

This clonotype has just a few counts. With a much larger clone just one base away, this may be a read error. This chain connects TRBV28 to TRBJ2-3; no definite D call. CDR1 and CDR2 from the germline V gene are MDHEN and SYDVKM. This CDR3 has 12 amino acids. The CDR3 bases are TGCTCCGTGATAGCTCGCACAGATACGCAGTATTTT. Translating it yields CSVIARTDTQYF.

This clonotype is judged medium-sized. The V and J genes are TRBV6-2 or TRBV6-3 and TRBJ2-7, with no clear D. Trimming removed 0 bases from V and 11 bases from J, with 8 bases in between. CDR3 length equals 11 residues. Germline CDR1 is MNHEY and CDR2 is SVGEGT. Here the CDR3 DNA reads TGTGCCAGCAGTTACTCCGGGTGGGAGTACTTC. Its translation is CASSYSGWEYF.

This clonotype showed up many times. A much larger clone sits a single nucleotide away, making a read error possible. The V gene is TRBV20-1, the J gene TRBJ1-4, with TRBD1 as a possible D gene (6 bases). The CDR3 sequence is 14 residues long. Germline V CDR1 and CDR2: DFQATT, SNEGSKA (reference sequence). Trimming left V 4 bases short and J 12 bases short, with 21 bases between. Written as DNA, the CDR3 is TGCAGTGCTACCTCCTCCGGGGGGGGCGGGGAACTGTTTTTT. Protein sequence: CSATSSGGGGELFF.

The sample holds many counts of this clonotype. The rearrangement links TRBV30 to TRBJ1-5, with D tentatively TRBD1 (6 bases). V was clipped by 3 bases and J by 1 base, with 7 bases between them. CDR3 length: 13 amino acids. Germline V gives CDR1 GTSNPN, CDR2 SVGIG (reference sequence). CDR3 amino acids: CAWSDRSNQPQHF. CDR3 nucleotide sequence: TGTGCCTGGAGCGACAGGAGCAATCAGCCCCAGCATTTT.

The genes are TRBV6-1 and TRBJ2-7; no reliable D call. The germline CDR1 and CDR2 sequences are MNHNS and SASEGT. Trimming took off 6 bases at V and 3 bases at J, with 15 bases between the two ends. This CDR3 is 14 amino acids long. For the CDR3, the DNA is TGTGCCAGCAGCCCGCCCCCATCAGGCTACGAGCAGTACTTC. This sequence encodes CASSPPPSGYEQYF.

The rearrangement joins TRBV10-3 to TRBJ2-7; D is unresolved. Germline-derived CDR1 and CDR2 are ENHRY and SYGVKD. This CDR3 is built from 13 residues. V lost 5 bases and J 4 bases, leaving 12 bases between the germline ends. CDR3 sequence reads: CAISLGEVYEQYF. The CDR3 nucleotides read TGTGCCATCAGTCTCGGTGAGGTATACGAGCAGTACTTC.